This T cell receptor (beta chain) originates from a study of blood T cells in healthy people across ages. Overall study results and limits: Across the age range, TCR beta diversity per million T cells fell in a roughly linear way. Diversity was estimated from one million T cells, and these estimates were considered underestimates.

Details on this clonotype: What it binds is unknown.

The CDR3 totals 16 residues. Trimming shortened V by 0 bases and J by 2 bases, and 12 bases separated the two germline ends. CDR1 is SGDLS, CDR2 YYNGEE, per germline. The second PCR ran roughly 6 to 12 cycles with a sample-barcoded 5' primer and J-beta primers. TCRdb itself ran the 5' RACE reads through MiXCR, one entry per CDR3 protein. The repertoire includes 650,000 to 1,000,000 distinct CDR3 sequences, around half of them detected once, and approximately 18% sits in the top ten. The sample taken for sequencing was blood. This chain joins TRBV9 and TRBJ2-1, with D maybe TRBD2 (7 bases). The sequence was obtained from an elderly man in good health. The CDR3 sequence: CASSVVGGRAYNEQFF. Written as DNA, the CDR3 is TGTGCCAGCAGCGTAGTCGGGGGGCGGGCCTACAATGAGCAGTTCTTC.